These T cell receptor beta chains were read from a single sample in a study of blood T cell repertoires in COVID-19. Some clones are missing from TCRdb's copy, which holds only in-frame ones; the method was immunoSEQ multiplex PCR. The sample consists of roughly 88,000 clones, roughly 80% of them appearing once. Sequenced sample: peripheral blood. The receptors come from an elderly woman with active or convalescent COVID-19. Each CDR3 is given with its conserved first and last residue. A D gene is named only where the DNA matches it firmly. Clone size is not always given. Where it is, it says once, few, many or a class for expanded clones.

V gene,clone size,D gene,J gene,CDR3 DNA,CDR3 protein
TRBV11-2,.,.,TRBJ2-7,TGTGCCAGCAGCTTACTCCACGAGCAGTACTTC,CASSLLHEQYF
TRBV19,.,.,TRBJ1-1,TGTGCCAGTAGTTCCATACAGAAGAACACTGAAGCTTTCTTT,CASSSIQKNTEAFF
TRBV30,.,TRBD1,TRBJ2-7,TGTGCCTGGAGTAGCGGACAGGGTACCTACGAGCAGTACTTC,CAWSSGQGTYEQYF
TRBV15,.,TRBD1,TRBJ1-2,TGTGCCACCAGCAGAGATTTGGGACAGGGATCCTATGGCTACACCTTC,CATSRDLGQGSYGYTF
TRBV5-1,few,TRBD1,TRBJ1-2,TGCGCCAGCAGCTTGGACAGGGGGCGGGGAGGCTACACCTTC,CASSLDRGRGGYTF
TRBV6-1,.,.,TRBJ2-1,TGTGCCAGCAGTGAAGCGCTTCCGGGGATCTCCTACAATGAGCAGTTCTTC,CASSEALPGISYNEQFF
TRBV6-2/TRBV6-3,.,TRBD1,TRBJ1-2,TGTGCCAGCAGTTACTCGAACAGGGGTAACTATGGCTACACCTTC,CASSYSNRGNYGYTF
TRBV11-3,few,.,TRBJ1-5,TGTGCCAGCAGCTTATCGGGGACTGGCAATCAGCCCCAGCATTTT,CASSLSGTGNQPQHF
TRBV6-5,.,TRBD1,TRBJ2-6,TGTGCCAGCAGTCTCCAGGGGGCTGGGGCCAACGTCCTGACTTTC,CASSLQGAGANVLTF
TRBV10-3,.,TRBD2,TRBJ2-1,TGTGCCATCAGTGATTCTAGACTAGCGGGGGCCTTCAATGAGCAGTTCTTC,CAISDSRLAGAFNEQFF
TRBV6-2/TRBV6-3,.,TRBD1,TRBJ1-5,TGTGCCAGCAGTTACGAAGCCGTGGACAGGGGACAGCCCCAGCATTTT,CASSYEAVDRGQPQHF
TRBV7-2,.,TRBD2,TRBJ2-7,TGTGCCAGCAGCACTAGCGGGGGGTCCTACGAGCAGTACTTC,CASSTSGGSYEQYF
TRBV5-1,.,.,TRBJ1-1,TGCGCCAGCAGCCGAGGGACTGACACTGAAGCTTTCTTT,CASSRGTDTEAFF
TRBV28,many,.,TRBJ2-5,TGTGCCAGCAGAGCCCACGACAGTCTCCAAGAGACCCAGTACTTC,CASRAHDSLQETQYF
TRBV27,.,TRBD1,TRBJ1-5,TGTGCCAGCAGTGGGGACAGGAGGGATCAGCCCCAGCATTTT,CASSGDRRDQPQHF
TRBV11-3,few,.,TRBJ2-2,TGTGCCAGCAGCACCTACGGCACCGGGGAGCTGTTTTTT,CASSTYGTGELFF
TRBV12-3/TRBV12-4,.,TRBD1,TRBJ1-1,TGTGCCAGCAGTTTGGGACAGTACACTGAAGCTTTCTTT,CASSLGQYTEAFF
TRBV19,.,.,TRBJ2-7,TGTGCCGGTAGGAGCCGGGAAGGGAGAAACGAGCAGTACTTC,CAGRSREGRNEQYF
TRBV5-1,.,.,TRBJ2-1,TGCGCCAGCAGCTTTGCACGGAATGAGCAGTTCTTC,CASSFARNEQFF
TRBV6-4,.,.,TRBJ1-5,TGTGCCAGCAGTGAGGGGAGAGGGAATAGCAATCAGCCCCAGCATTTT,CASSEGRGNSNQPQHF
TRBV7-2,.,.,TRBJ1-3,TGTGCCAGCAGACCAGGGATCTCTGGAAACACCATATATTTT,CASRPGISGNTIYF
TRBV21-1,.,.,TRBJ2-3,TGTGCCAGCAGCAAAGGGCCAGCGCCGAGCACAAATACGCAGTATTTT,CASSKGPAPSTNTQYF
TRBV18,.,.,TRBJ1-1,TGTGCCAGCTCACGCGGGGGTGACACTGAAGCTTTCTTT,CASSRGGDTEAFF
TRBV27,.,.,TRBJ1-5,TGTGCCAGCGGAGGATATAGCAATCAGCCCCAGCATTTT,CASGGYSNQPQHF
TRBV20-1,.,.,TRBJ1-1,TGCGCGGGAGACCCTAACACTGAAGCTTTCTTT,CAGDPNTEAFF
TRBV7-8,.,.,TRBJ1-2,TGTGCCAGCAGCTTAGCGCTTTCGGGGTCCGGGCGCCGTAGTAGCTACACCTTC,CASSLALSGSGRRSSYTF
TRBV7-2,.,.,TRBJ1-2,TGTGCCAGCAGCTCGCCCCCACAGGGATTCTATGGCTACACCTTC,CASSSPPQGFYGYTF
TRBV4-2,.,TRBD2,TRBJ2-2,TGTGCCAGCAGCCAAGTGGAGACTAGCGGATACACCGGGGAGCTGTTTTTT,CASSQVETSGYTGELFF
TRBV3-1/TRBV3-2,.,.,TRBJ1-4,TGTGCCAGCAGCCAAGCTGGACAGTCTAATGAAAAACTGTTTTTT,CASSQAGQSNEKLFF